The table lists the clone carrying this T cell receptor beta chain with a count of one. The data stem from a study of immune evolution from preneoplasia to lung adenocarcinoma. From germline, CDR1 is MDHEN and CDR2 SYDVKM. V dropped 5 bases and J dropped 2; count of bases not matched to a gene: 5. This CDR3 comprises 15 residues. TCRdb keeps only in-frame clones here, not all; method: immunoSEQ multiplex PCR. This sample has some 11,000 clones, with roughly 80% found just once. H&E slides confirmed each diagnosis, reviewed by two pathologists independently. The V gene is TRBV28, the J gene TRBJ1-5; 8 bases agree with TRBD1. This receptor was taken from a person in their sixties or seventies with lung adenocarcinoma. Some clones in this sample may be carry-over from other donors' samples. Sequencing was performed on FFPE normal lung tissue adjacent to the tumor. The CDR3 region has the DNA TGTGCCAGCAGTCCCCCGACAGGGGGCAATCAGCCCCAGCATTTT. Its translation is CASSPPTGGNQPQHF.